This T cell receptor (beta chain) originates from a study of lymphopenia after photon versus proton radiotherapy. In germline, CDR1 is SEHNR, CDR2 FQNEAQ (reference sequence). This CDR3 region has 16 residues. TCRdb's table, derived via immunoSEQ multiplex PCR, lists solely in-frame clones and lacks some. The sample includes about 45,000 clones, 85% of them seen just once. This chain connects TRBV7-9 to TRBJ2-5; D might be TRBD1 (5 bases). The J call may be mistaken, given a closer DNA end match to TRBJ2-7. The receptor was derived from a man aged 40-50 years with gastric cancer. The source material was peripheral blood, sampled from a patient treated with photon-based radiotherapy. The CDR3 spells CASSLAYDREIYEQYF. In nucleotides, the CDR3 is TGTGCCAGCAGCTTAGCGTACGACAGAGAGATCTACGAGCAGTACTTC.